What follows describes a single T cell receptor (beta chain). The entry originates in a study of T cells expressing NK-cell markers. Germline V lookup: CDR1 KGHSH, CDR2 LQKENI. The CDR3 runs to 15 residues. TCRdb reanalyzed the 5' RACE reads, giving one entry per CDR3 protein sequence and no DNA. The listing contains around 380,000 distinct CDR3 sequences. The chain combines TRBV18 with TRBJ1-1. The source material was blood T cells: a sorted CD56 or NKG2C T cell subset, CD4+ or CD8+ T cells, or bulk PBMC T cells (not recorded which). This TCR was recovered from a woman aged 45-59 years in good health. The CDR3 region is CASSPVQNMNTEAFF.